This T cell receptor beta chain was obtained from a study of blood T cell repertoires in COVID-19. Across the whole study: Samples representing acute and convalescent COVID-19 were sourced from the United States, Italy and Spain.

The germline V gene encodes CDR1 LGHDT and CDR2 YNNKEL (reference sequence). With 4 bases clipped from V and 5 bases from J, the junction kept 1 base outside the gene matches. The CDR3 runs 13 residues. Original data processing: Nucleated cell counts were estimated from reference gene primer amplification. The protocol was immunoSEQ multiplex PCR, while the TCRdb copy is restricted to in-frame clones and leaves out a portion. The V and J calls and clone size are taken from that table; D and trimming were inferred from the DNA. The sample yields roughly 56,000 clones, approximately 86% seen once. The chain links TRBV3-1 (or the pseudogene TRBV3-2) to TRBJ2-1; 8 nucleotides line up with TRBD2. Sequencing was performed on peripheral blood. The sequence derives from a man between 70 and 80 years old with acute or convalescent COVID-19. The CDR3 loop is CASSRTSNNEQFF. The DNA for the CDR3 is TGTGCCAGCAGCCGGACTAGCAACAATGAGCAGTTCTTC.